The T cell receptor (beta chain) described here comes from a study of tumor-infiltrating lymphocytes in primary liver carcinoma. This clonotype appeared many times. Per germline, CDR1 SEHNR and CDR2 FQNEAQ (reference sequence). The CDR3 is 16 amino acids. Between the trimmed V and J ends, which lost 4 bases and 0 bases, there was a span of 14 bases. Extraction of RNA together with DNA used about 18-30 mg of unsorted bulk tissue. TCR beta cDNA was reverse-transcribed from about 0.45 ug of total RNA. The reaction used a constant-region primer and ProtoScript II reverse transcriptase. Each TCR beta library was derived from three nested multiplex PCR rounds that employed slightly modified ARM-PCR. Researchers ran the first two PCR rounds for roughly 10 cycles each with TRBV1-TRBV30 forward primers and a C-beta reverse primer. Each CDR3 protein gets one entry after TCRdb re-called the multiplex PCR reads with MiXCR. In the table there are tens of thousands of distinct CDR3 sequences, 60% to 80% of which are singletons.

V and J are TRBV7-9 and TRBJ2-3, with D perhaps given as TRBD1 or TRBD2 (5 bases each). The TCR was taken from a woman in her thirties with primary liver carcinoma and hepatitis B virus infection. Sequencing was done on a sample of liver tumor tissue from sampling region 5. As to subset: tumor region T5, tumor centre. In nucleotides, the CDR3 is TGTGCCAGCAGCTCGGCGCGAGGGGTTAGCACAGATACGCAGTATTTT. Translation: CASSSARGVSTDTQYF.